Each of the 23 T cell receptor beta chains below was sequenced from the same sample in a study of T cells in Graves' hyperthyroidism and ophthalmopathy. TCR beta CDR3 region amplification was performed from RNA transcripts. A first-round RT-PCR of the TCR CDR3 used the HTBI primer set. TCRdb used MiXCR to reprocess the multiplex PCR reads, holding one entry per CDR3 protein. The sample consists of hundreds of thousands of distinct CDR3 sequences, around 14% of them appearing once. Sequenced sample: blood. These receptors were obtained from a woman aged 18-30 years with Graves' hyperthyroidism.

Only a few counts were recorded for this clonotype. This chain links TRBV7-9 with TRBJ2-3, with D tentatively TRBD1 (6 bases). The CDR3 is 16 residues long. V lost 6 bases and J lost 4, with 20 bases in between. Germline loops: CDR1 SEHNR, CDR2 FQNEAQ (reference sequence). The DNA for the CDR3 is TGTGCCAGCAGTCTTCTGGCGAGGGGGTCTTCAGATACGCAGTATTTT. It encodes CASSLLARGSSDTQYF.

There are many counts of this clonotype. The chain joins TRBV5-6 to TRBJ2-3, with unresolved D. V lost 5 bases and J lost 0, with 7 bases in between. Germline V gene data show CDR1 as SGHDT and CDR2 as YYEEEE. The CDR3 has 13 amino acids. The CDR3 DNA reads as TGTGCCAGCAGTCTCTCTAGCACAGATACGCAGTATTTT. The encoded protein is CASSLSSTDTQYF.

This clonotype showed up many times. The J gene is TRBJ2-2, the V gene TRBV28, with D possibly matching TRBD2 (7 bases). Germline V gene sequence: CDR1 MDHEN, CDR2 SYDVKM. The germline V and J ends were trimmed by 3 bases and 4 bases, with 21 bases remaining between them. The CDR3 runs 18 residues. The CDR3 spells CASSFLITGRGATGELFF. In DNA, the CDR3 is TGTGCCAGCAGTTTCCTCATCACCGGTCGGGGGGCCACCGGGGAGCTGTTTTTT.

This clonotype appeared many times. V usage is TRBV20-1 and J usage is TRBJ1-6; 7 nucleotides align to TRBD1. The germline V gene has CDR1 DFQATT and CDR2 SNEGSKA (reference sequence). CDR3 length equals 13 residues. Trimming cost V 6 bases and J 10 bases; bases outside gene matches: 9. The DNA for the CDR3 is TGCAGTGCCGCCACAGGGGATGGGTCACCCCTCCACTTT. Translation gives CSAATGDGSPLHF.

The sample holds many counts of this clonotype. The genes are TRBV5-1 and TRBJ1-2; D gene unclear. There are 13 residues in the CDR3. Germline V gives CDR1 SGHRS, CDR2 YFSETQ. Trimming stripped 1 base from V and 4 bases from J, with 8 bases between. CDR3 DNA: TGCGCCAGCAGCTTGTTGTCCGGCTATGGCTACACCTTC. Residues: CASSLLSGYGYTF.

This clonotype appeared many times. The V gene is TRBV12-3 or TRBV12-4, the J gene TRBJ1-6; 8 bases are a match to TRBD1. The CDR3 extends over 14 amino acids. V dropped 5 bases and J dropped 8; count of bases not matched to a gene: 5. The CDR3, as DNA: TGTGCCAGCAGTCCACAGGGGGAATATTCACCCCTCCACTTT. Protein sequence: CASSPQGEYSPLHF.

J is TRBJ2-1 and V is TRBV7-9, with 12 bases identical to TRBD1. The J segment lost 6 bases and the V segment lost 3 bases, leaving 9 bases of the junction unmatched. Germline loops: CDR1 SEHNR, CDR2 FQNEAQ (reference sequence). The CDR3 has 17 residues. CDR3 in DNA: TGTGCCAGCAGCTTGGGGGGGACAGGGGGCAGTCGCAATGAGCAGTTCTTC. It specifies CASSLGGTGGSRNEQFF.

Only a few counts were recorded for this clonotype. The CDR3 spells CASSILAGGRETQYF. The DNA for the CDR3 is TGTGCCAGCAGTATACTAGCGGGGGGGCGGGAGACCCAGTACTTC. The V gene is TRBV25-1, the J gene TRBJ2-5; 13 bases are a match to TRBD2. CDR1 is MGHDK, CDR2 SYGVNS, per germline. CDR3 length: 15 residues. The trim removed 5 bases at V and 5 bases at J, leaving 5 bases unmatched. The variable domain in full, with the rest retrieved from reference TRBV25-1 and TRBJ2-5, is EADIYQTPRYLVIGTGKKITLECSQTMGHDKMYWYQQDPGMELHLIHYSYGVNSTEKGDLSSESTVSRIRTEHFPLTLESARPSHTSQYLCASSILAGGRETQYFGPGTRLLVL.

V gene TRBV20-1 combines with J gene TRBJ2-6; D is possibly TRBD1 or TRBD2 (5 bases each). The CDR3 spans 15 residues. The V end lost 5 bases, the J end lost 4 bases, and 15 bases lay between the germline ends. Germline values: CDR1 DFQATT, CDR2 SNEGSKA (reference sequence). For the CDR3, the DNA is TGCAGTGCTCGGGACGTCAACCTGGGGGCCAACGTCCTGACTTTC. Residues: CSARDVNLGANVLTF.

This clonotype was seen ten or more times. The chain uses TRBV11-1 and TRBJ2-6, with TRBD1 as a possible D gene (6 bases). CDR3 size: 20 residues. V shed 5 bases and J shed 1 base, with 24 bases lying between them. Looked up from germline, CDR1 is SGHAT and CDR2 is FQDESV (reference sequence). This CDR3 is CASSAWGSQGWGSGANVLTF. CDR3 coding DNA: TGTGCCAGCAGCGCGTGGGGATCACAGGGCTGGGGATCTGGGGCCAACGTCCTGACTTTC.

This clonotype was found a few times. J is TRBJ2-6 and V is TRBV5-1; D remains ambiguous. In germline, CDR1 is SGHRS, CDR2 YFSETQ. The CDR3 spans 14 residues. Trimming took off 6 bases at V and 1 base at J, with 8 bases between the two ends. In nucleotides, the CDR3 is TGCGCCAGCAAAGGAAGGTCTGGGGCCAACGTCCTGACTTTC. This encodes CASKGRSGANVLTF. Filled out from reference TRBV5-1 and TRBJ2-6, the complete variable domain reads KAGVTQTPRYLIKTRGQQVTLSCSPISGHRSVSWYQQTPGQGLQFLFEYFSETQRNKGNFPGRFSGRQFSNSRSEMNVSTLELGDSALYLCASKGRSGANVLTFGAGSRLTVL.

This clonotype was seen repeatedly, ten times or more. The chain has TRBV10-3 and TRBJ2-5; D perhaps matches TRBD1 (7 bases). V dropped 0 bases and J dropped 8 bases, with 16 bases sitting between them. This CDR3 region has 15 residues. Germline V lookup: CDR1 ENHRY, CDR2 SYGVKD. Here the CDR3 DNA reads TGTGCCATCAGTGAGTCGGAGGGGGCCTGGTTCACCCAGTACTTC. Translating it yields CAISESEGAWFTQYF.

This clonotype has ten or more counts. The chain joins TRBV12-3 or TRBV12-4 to TRBJ1-5; unclear D gene. V was shortened by 6 bases and J by 0 bases, with 3 bases between the two germline ends. This CDR3 has 12 amino acids. CDR3: CASRYSNQPQHF. CDR3 DNA: TGTGCCAGCAGATATAGCAATCAGCCCCAGCATTTT.

The chain is built from TRBV11-2 and TRBJ1-1; D unclear. CDR3 size: 15 residues. Deletions cut 0 bases from V and 0 bases from J, with 8 bases between. Germline CDR1 reads SGHAT; CDR2 reads FQNNGV. The CDR3 here is CASSLEYRLNTEAFF. The CDR3 DNA sequence: TGTGCCAGCAGCTTAGAGTACAGATTGAACACTGAAGCTTTCTTT.

At least ten counts were recorded for this clonotype. This chain joins TRBV28 and TRBJ2-3; the match to TRBD2 covers 12 bases. Germline CDR1 and CDR2: MDHEN and SYDVKM. Trimming at V came to 5 bases and at J to 5 bases, leaving 8 bases not matched to a gene. This CDR3 region has 16 residues. The DNA of the CDR3 is TGTGCCAGCAGTCTGACTAGCGGGAGAGGTAGAGATACGCAGTATTTT. Protein product: CASSLTSGRGRDTQYF.

This clonotype has ten or more counts. The chain links TRBV28 to TRBJ1-5; D is perhaps TRBD1 (5 bases). V was shortened by 7 bases and J by 8 bases, with 18 bases between the two germline ends. Germline loops: CDR1 MDHEN, CDR2 SYDVKM. The CDR3 extends over 14 amino acids. This CDR3 is CASTYPSRVEPQHF. The CDR3 DNA follows: TGTGCCAGCACCTACCCGAGCAGGGTTGAGCCCCAGCATTTT.

This clonotype was observed at least ten times. The chain has TRBV9 and TRBJ2-7; D uncertain. The V end lost 0 bases, the J end lost 3 bases, and 7 bases lay between the germline ends. In germline, CDR1 is SGDLS, CDR2 YYNGEE. This CDR3 is built from 13 residues. In nucleotides, the CDR3 is TGTGCCAGCAGCGTAGAGTGGGGCTACGAGCAGTACTTC. Encoded protein: CASSVEWGYEQYF.

This clonotype was counted many times. The chain joins TRBV5-1 to TRBJ2-3, with 9 bases lining up with TRBD1. This CDR3 is 15 amino acids long. Germline trimming cut 4 bases from V and 2 bases from J; bases unmatched to any gene: 5. CDR1 and CDR2 (germline): SGHRS, YFSETQ. The CDR3 DNA reads TGCGCCAGCAGCCTGGACAGGGGATACACAGATACGCAGTATTTT. The encoded protein is CASSLDRGYTDTQYF.

In its sample, this clonotype was seen many times. This chain joins TRBV6-2 or TRBV6-3 and TRBJ1-2; D is ambiguous. The CDR3 has 11 amino acids. The V end was cut by 4 bases, the J end by 8 bases, with 8 bases between. CDR1 and CDR2 from the germline V gene are MNHEY and SVGEGT. In DNA, the CDR3 is TGTGCCAGCAGTTTCGCCGGGGGCTACACCTTC. Residues: CASSFAGGYTF.

This clonotype occurred many times. V usage is TRBV4-2 and J usage is TRBJ2-1; D may correspond to TRBD1 or TRBD2 (5 bases each). V lost 3 bases to trimming and J lost 8 bases, with 11 bases between them. The V gene's germline CDR1 is LGHNA and CDR2 YNFKEQ. The CDR3 is 13 amino acids. In nucleotides, the CDR3 is TGTGCCAGCAGCCACCCCCCGGGGCATGAGCAGTTCTTC. Translation: CASSHPPGHEQFF.

This clonotype was observed at least ten times. V usage is TRBV12-3 or TRBV12-4 and J usage is TRBJ1-5; weak D call: TRBD1 (5 bases). The CDR3 sequence is 14 residues long. V gave up 7 bases and J gave up 0 bases, with 10 bases separating them. The CDR3 here is CASIGQLSNQPQHF. The CDR3 DNA is TGTGCCAGCATCGGACAACTTAGCAATCAGCCCCAGCATTTT.

The chain recombines TRBV6-1 with TRBJ1-6, with D possibly TRBD1 on 6 matching bases. The CDR3 is 14 residues long. Per germline, CDR1 MNHNS and CDR2 SASEGT. Trimming left V 5 bases short and J 11 bases short, with 16 bases between. The CDR3 coding sequence is TGTGCCAGCAGTTATTCAGGGGTGAGGCCACCCCTCCACTTT. Its protein product is CASSYSGVRPPLHF.

This clonotype has only a few counts. Sequence at one end of the junction differs from germline and may be a read error. The chain employs TRBV5-4 and TRBJ2-1; TRBD2 might be the D (6 bases). From germline, CDR1 is SGHNT and CDR2 YYREEE (reference sequence). This CDR3 has 13 amino acids. CDR3: CASRASEYNEQSF. The CDR3 bases are TGTGCCAGCAGGGCTAGCGAATACAATGAGCAGTCCTTC.